This record looks at one TCR beta chain sequence and its context. The target of this receptor is not known. No base quality information exists; no much larger clone differs at one position. The immunoSEQ Assay, a bias-controlled multiplex PCR, was used to amplify TCRbeta CDR3 regions from genomic DNA. The original methods were these. The number of nucleated cells in each sample was estimated from the amplification of reference gene primers within the assay. Sequence reads were collapsed and filtered to measure the absolute abundance of every unique TCRbeta CDR3 rearrangement. For each sample, productive Simpson clonality was calculated as the square root of Simpson's diversity index over productive rearrangements. Not all clones reach the TCRdb copy of this immuneACCESS table, which keeps in-frame sequences only. Checked studies attribute under half of the gap to unresolved V genes and leave the rest unexplained. V, J and clone size derive from that table, while D and trimming were established from the DNA sequence. The sample profile shows hundreds of thousands of clones; around 86% of them were found once. Roughly 6.2% of the sample is in the top ten clones.

The source of the sample is a study of blood T cell repertoires in COVID-19 (dated by TCRdb to 2019 to 2021). The study in broad terms: The collaborator samples originated in the United States, Italy and Spain and spanned the acute and convalescent phases of COVID-19. The repertoires were released in a freely available public database intended as a resource for research on the immune response to SARS-CoV-2. The dataset comprised deeply sampled blood TCRbeta repertoires from subjects exposed to, actively infected with, or recovered from COVID-19. A de-identified subject ID, COVID-19 status, age in years and sex were almost always included in the sample metadata. The prospective study material was composed of cDNA or gDNA derived from T cells, B-cell-depleted T cells, or PBMCs. Where available, HLA class I and class II types were obtained from metadata supplied by the sample provider rather than from assay-based typing. Samples were obtained from the ongoing ImmuneRACE study (first 160 participants) and from over a thousand subjects provided by 6 global collaborators. Findings and caveats that apply to the study as a whole: The quantity of clinical and demographic metadata differed by source and by participant and was supplied without curation.

One collaborating source in Seattle enrolled patients during active infection and followed them longitudinally through the course of disease. Whole blood was collected in K2EDTA tubes by collaborating institutions according to the institutions' own protocols. For TCRbeta analysis, collaborators shipped samples as frozen whole blood, isolated PBMCs, or DNA extracted from either of those sample types. Including cysteine and phenylalanine, the CDR3 has 17 amino acids. Only the CDR3 DNA stays, 51 bases, in frame from base 1. From V the trimming removes 3 bases and from J it removes 4 bases, while the gene matches leave 5 bases of the junction unaccounted for. From a lookup of the germline V gene, CDR1 and CDR2 are SGHRS and YFSETQ.

This sequence uses TRBV5-1 and TRBJ2-2, with TRBD2 matching 14 junction bases. The clonotype originates from a woman older than 75 with COVID-19, enrolled during active disease. The material sequenced was peripheral blood. The nucleotide sequence is given as TGCGCCAGCAGCTCGGGACTAGCGGGGGCCCTCACCGGGGAGCTGTTTTTT. Its amino acids are CASSSGLAGALTGELFF.